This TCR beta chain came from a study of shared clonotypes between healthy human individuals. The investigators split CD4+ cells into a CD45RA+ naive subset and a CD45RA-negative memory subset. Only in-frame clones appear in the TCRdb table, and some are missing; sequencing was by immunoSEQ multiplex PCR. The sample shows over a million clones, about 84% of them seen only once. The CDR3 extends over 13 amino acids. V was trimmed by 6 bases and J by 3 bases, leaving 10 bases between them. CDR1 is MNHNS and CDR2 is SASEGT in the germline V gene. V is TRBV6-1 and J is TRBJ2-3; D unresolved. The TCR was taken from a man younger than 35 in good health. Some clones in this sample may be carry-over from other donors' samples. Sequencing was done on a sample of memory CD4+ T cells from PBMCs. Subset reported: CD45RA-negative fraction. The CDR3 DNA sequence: TGTGCCAGCAGATTAACCCCGACAGATACGCAGTATTTT. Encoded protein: CASRLTPTDTQYF.